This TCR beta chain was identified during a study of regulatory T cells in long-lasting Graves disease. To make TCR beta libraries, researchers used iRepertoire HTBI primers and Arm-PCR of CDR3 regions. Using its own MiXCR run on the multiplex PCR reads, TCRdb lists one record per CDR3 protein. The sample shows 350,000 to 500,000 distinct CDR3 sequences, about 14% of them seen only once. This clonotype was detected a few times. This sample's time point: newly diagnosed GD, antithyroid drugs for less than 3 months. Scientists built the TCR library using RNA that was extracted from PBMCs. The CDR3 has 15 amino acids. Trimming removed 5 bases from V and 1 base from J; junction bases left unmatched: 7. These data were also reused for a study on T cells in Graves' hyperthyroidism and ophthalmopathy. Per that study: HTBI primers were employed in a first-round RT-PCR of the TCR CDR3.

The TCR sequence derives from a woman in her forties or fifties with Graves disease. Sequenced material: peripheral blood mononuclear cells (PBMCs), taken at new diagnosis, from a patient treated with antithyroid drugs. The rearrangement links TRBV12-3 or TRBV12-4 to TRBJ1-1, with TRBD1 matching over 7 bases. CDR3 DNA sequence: TGTGCCAGCAGTCTACCTTGGACAGGGAACACTGAAGCTTTCTTT. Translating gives CASSLPWTGNTEAFF.